One and the same sample provided the 9 T cell receptor beta chains below, sequenced in a study of blood T cell repertoires in COVID-19. Some clones are missing from TCRdb's copy, which holds only in-frame ones; the method was immunoSEQ multiplex PCR. The data hold 310,000 or so clones, with more than 70% observed a single time. The sample consisted of peripheral blood. These receptors came from a woman in her forties or fifties with acute or convalescent COVID-19.

The chain couples TRBV5-1 to TRBJ2-5; 12 bases fit TRBD1. Germline trimming cut 2 bases from V and 2 bases from J; bases unmatched to any gene: 4. This CDR3 is 16 amino acids long. The germline V gene has CDR1 SGHRS and CDR2 YFSETQ. The CDR3 DNA reads TGCGCCAGCAGCTTACCGGGACAGGGGGCTCAAGAGACCCAGTACTTC. It yields the protein CASSLPGQGAQETQYF.

This clone came up a few times. Other DNA sequences in the same sample also yield this CDR3. V usage is TRBV6-2 or TRBV6-3 and J usage is TRBJ2-7; 8 bases are a match to TRBD2. Germline V gives CDR1 MNHEY, CDR2 SVGEGT. V was pared by 4 bases and J by 1 base, with 0 bases of the junction left unmatched. The CDR3 loop spans 13 amino acids. The CDR3 sequence is CASSLAGSYEQYF. The DNA of the CDR3 is TGTGCCAGCAGTTTAGCGGGGTCCTACGAGCAGTACTTC.

V gene TRBV28 combines with J gene TRBJ2-7; D gene unclear. In germline, CDR1 is MDHEN, CDR2 SYDVKM. V was shortened by 3 bases and J by 4 bases, with 7 bases between the two germline ends. This CDR3 spans 12 amino acids. In DNA, the CDR3 is TGTGCCAGCAGTTTCCAAGCGTACGAGCAGTACTTC. Amino acids: CASSFQAYEQYF.

This chain links TRBV15 with TRBJ2-7; 7 positions agree with TRBD1. In germline, CDR1 is LNHNV, CDR2 YYDKDF (reference sequence). The CDR3 length is 14 residues. Trimming took 5 bases from V and 2 from J; bases not matched to a gene: 6. The CDR3 spells CATSVRGGPYEQYF. Here the CDR3 DNA reads TGTGCCACCAGCGTCCGAGGGGGCCCCTACGAGCAGTACTTC.

The chain is built from TRBV7-3 and TRBJ2-5; TRBD2 aligns across 7 bases. The germline V gene encodes CDR1 SGHTA and CDR2 FQGTGA. The CDR3 consists of 14 residues. Trimming removed 3 bases from V and 5 bases from J; junction bases left unmatched: 6. CDR3 sequence: CASSFGGIVETQYF. In DNA form, the CDR3 reads TGTGCCAGCAGCTTCGGGGGGATCGTTGAGACCCAGTACTTC. The full variable domain, completed using reference TRBV7-3 and TRBJ2-5, is GAGVSQTPSNKVTEKGKYVELRCDPISGHTALYWYRQSLGQGPEFLIYFQGTGAADDSGLPNDRFFAVRPEGSVSTLKIQRTERGDSAVYLCASSFGGIVETQYFGPGTRLLVL.

The table lists this clone with a count of one. This chain links TRBV6-5 with TRBJ2-1, with 13 bases matching TRBD2. Looked up from germline, CDR1 is MNHEY and CDR2 is SVGAGI. The CDR3 is 15 amino acids. V was pared by 7 bases and J by 6 bases, with 6 bases of the junction left unmatched. The CDR3 coding sequence is TGTGCCAGCACCTGGACTAGCGGGAGCTCCAATGAGCAGTTCTTC. Its protein is CASTWTSGSSNEQFF.

The V call is TRBV7-3, the J call TRBJ2-5; 8 bases line up with TRBD2. CDR1 and CDR2 (germline): SGHTA, FQGTGA. Trimming at V came to 3 bases and at J to 5 bases, leaving 17 bases not matched to a gene. This CDR3 has 18 amino acids. The CDR3 coding sequence is TGTGCCAGCAGCTTCACGGGGGGGCGCACACTCAGACCGGAGACCCAGTACTTC. Translating gives CASSFTGGRTLRPETQYF.

This chain connects TRBV7-3 to TRBJ2-3; TRBD2 might be the D (5 bases). The CDR3 sequence is 15 residues long. CDR1 is SGHTA, CDR2 FQGTGA, per germline. The V gene lost 2 bases and the J gene lost 7 bases, with 16 bases spanning the gap. CDR3 nucleotide sequence: TGTGCCAGCAGCTTAGGGGAGCGATCCAGTTATACGCAGTATTTT. Translated: CASSLGERSSYTQYF.

This rearrangement joins TRBV11-2 to TRBJ1-2; possible D gene TRBD1, 6 bases. Germline CDR1 is SGHAT and CDR2 is FQNNGV. CDR3 length equals 13 residues. The germline V and J ends were trimmed by 5 bases and 2 bases, with 9 bases remaining between them. The CDR3 region is CASSPDRNYGYTF. The CDR3 nucleotides read TGTGCCAGCAGCCCGGACAGAAACTATGGCTACACCTTC.